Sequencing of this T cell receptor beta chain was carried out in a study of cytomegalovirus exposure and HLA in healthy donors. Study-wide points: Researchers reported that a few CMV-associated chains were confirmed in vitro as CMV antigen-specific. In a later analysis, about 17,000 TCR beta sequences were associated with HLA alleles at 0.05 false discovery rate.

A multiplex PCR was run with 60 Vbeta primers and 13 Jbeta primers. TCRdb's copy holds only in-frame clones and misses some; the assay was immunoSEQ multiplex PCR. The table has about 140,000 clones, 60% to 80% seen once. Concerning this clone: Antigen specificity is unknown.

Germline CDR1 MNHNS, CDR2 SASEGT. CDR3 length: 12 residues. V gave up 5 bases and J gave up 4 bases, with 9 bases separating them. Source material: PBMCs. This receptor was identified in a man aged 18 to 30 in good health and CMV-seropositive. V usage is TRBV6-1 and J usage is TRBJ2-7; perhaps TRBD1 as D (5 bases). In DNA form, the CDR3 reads TGTGCCAGCAGTCCAGGGTTATACGAGCAGTACTTC. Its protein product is CASSPGLYEQYF.